This T cell receptor beta chain was documented in a study of blood T cell repertoires in COVID-19. CDR1 and CDR2 from the germline V gene are LGHNT and FRNRAP. The CDR3 runs 22 residues. After removal of 0 bases from V and 0 bases from J, the junction contained 19 bases not matched to a gene. Measured with immunoSEQ multiplex PCR; TCRdb has only the in-frame clones, and not every one. The sample shows fewer than 200,000 clones, 84% of them seen only once. The chain is built from TRBV12-5 and TRBJ2-3; 9 bases line up with TRBD2. This clonotype was sampled from a man in his forties or fifties who had recovered from COVID-19. Sequenced material: peripheral blood. CDR3 sequence: CASGLVLKGPGTSSPSTDTQYF. Here the CDR3 DNA reads TGTGCTAGTGGTTTGGTACTAAAGGGTCCCGGGACTAGCAGCCCTAGCACAGATACGCAGTATTTT.